This TCR beta chain was sequenced for a study of cytomegalovirus exposure and HLA in healthy donors. Regarding the study as a whole: Later on, an analysis tied approximately 17,000 TCR beta sequences to HLA alleles at 0.05 false discovery rate. Among donors in an Asian-associated ancestry cluster, a later analysis reportedly found fewer N-insertions than the roughly 730-donor mean.

The PCR contained 60 Vbeta and 13 Jbeta primers. Sequencing was performed with immunoSEQ multiplex PCR; in TCRdb, only in-frame clones are kept and a portion is missing. The sample has 160,000 or so clones, approximately 81% seen once. Germline V gene sequence: CDR1 SGHVS, CDR2 FQNEAQ. Trimming at V came to 5 bases and at J to 3 bases, leaving 5 bases not matched to a gene. The CDR3 runs 14 residues. As concerns this clone: Its antigen is not known.

The TCR sequence derives from a woman aged 18-35 years in good health and CMV-seronegative. Sequencing input: PBMCs. The V and J genes are TRBV7-8 and TRBJ2-7, with TRBD1 matching over 9 bases. The CDR3 sequence is CASSPGTGNYEQYF. For the CDR3, the DNA is TGTGCCAGCAGCCCCGGGACAGGGAACTACGAGCAGTACTTC.